This T cell receptor (beta chain) was obtained from a study of T cell responses to AZD1222 COVID-19 vaccine (dated by TCRdb to the early 2020s). As for the study more broadly: AZD1222 recipients with second doses at about 4 weeks or about 12 weeks were pooled, because spike-specific TCR depth and breadth did not differ between schedules. A total of about 230 trial participants underwent TCR sequencing, of whom 207 received two doses of AZD1222 and around 25 received two doses of the MenACWY control vaccine. Trial participants were enrolled into age subgroups of 18-55, 56-69 and 70-plus years, which contained approximately 150, 30 and 60 TCR-sequenced participants, respectively.

What the work shows at the level of the full study, not this receptor alone: Conclusions about previously exposed vaccinees are limited, since just 5 or 6 AZD1222 recipients were seropositive for SARS-CoV-2 at baseline. After two AZD1222 doses, spike-specific TCR breadth and depth were significantly higher than at day 0 and than in MenACWY recipients. Because no day 14 peak-response samples were available, the repertoires could be characterized only after the peak T cell response. Most participants were white British and females outnumbered males, and the authors suggested that clonal diversity may have been underestimated. CD4 TCRs associated with the vaccine covered the entire spike protein, and the dominant responses were in regions 160-218 and 743-854. Reportedly, almost half of the unique spike-specific TCRs recognized epitopes lying outside the regions that are mutated in the B.1.351 and B.1.1.7 variants. In the small 56-69-year group, the increase in depth fell short of significance, most likely because of low power.

About this clone itself: Its antigen specificity is not known. No base quality values were provided; no much bigger clone lies one nucleotide off.

Ends trimmed: V by 5 bases, J by 12 bases; bases unmatched to a gene: 9. The CDR3 sequence holds 15 residues, the cysteine and phenylalanine included. The entry retains the CDR3 DNA only, 45 bases that are in frame from base 1. CDR1 SGHNT and CDR2 YENEEA are derived from the germline V gene. What the time point label conveys for this sample: baseline before first vaccination. Samples from vaccinated people were obtained from the UK trials COV001 and COV002, which included a single-blind randomized controlled phase 2/3 trial of AZD1222 (ChAdOx1 nCoV-19) in healthy adults. Trial participant PBMC samples were collected at day 0 and day 28 after the second dose for TCRbeta chain sequencing. The CDR3 regions of human TCRbeta chains were analyzed by immunosequencing. Under the source paper's analysis protocol: Repertoire TCRs were checked for matches against a reference library of SARS-CoV-2-specific TCRs that had been generated using the MIRA antigen-specificity platform. Breadth was defined as the fraction of unique TCRs that were SARS-CoV-2-associated. Depth was defined as the fraction of total T cells that were SARS-CoV-2-associated. Using the MIRA data, each spike-specific TCR was mapped to the spike region that the TCR reacts to and placed in a CD4 or CD8 class. Log10-transformed breadth and depth values were compared by one-way ANOVA with Sidak's multiple comparisons tests. The immuneACCESS repertoire file appears here via TCRdb, limited to in-frame rearrangements. These files lack a portion of the clones; in checked studies, under half of the deficit traces to unresolved V genes, and the cause of the others is not known. V and J calls and clone size are given by that table; D and trimming were obtained from the DNA. Here the sample has 90,000 to 120,000 clones; around 83% occur a single time. The ten largest make up approximately 3.3% of the sample.

This receptor was taken from an adult in good health. The chain is encoded by TRBV11-3 joined to TRBJ2-1, and 14 junction bases match TRBD2. Sequencing used peripheral blood, obtained on day 0 of AZD1222 vaccination. The nucleotides read TGTGCCAGCAGCGGTGGGACTAGCGGGGGAGGTGGGCAGTTCTTC. Protein translation: CASSGGTSGGGGQFF.